Included here is one TCR beta chain sequence, with context. Its target is unknown. These data come from a study of T-cell reconstitution after alpha-beta-depleted transplantation in children. Overall study findings and caveats: At around two months after transplant, the alpha-beta T cells were reportedly derived from several hundred expanded clones that came from non-depleted graft cells. Surviving recipient T cells and thymic progenitors produced the high day-60 TCRbeta diversity seen in some patients.

V was clipped by 0 bases and J by 5 bases; unmatched bases: 9. CDR3 length: 17 residues. The germline gives CDR1 SGHTA, CDR2 FQGNSA. The TCRbeta library incorporated unique molecular identifiers. TCRdb reprocessed the PCR reads with MiXCR, giving one entry per CDR3 protein. Here the sample spans approximately 430,000 distinct CDR3 sequences, about 17% being singletons. The receptor was isolated from a boy in the first two years of life who had a stem cell transplant for Wiskott-Aldrich syndrome, so the T cells may come from the graft donor. The chain employs TRBV7-2 and TRBJ2-3; the match to TRBD2 covers 9 bases. The input for sequencing was PBMCs, mostly from graft donor cells, taken 360 days after TCRalphabeta/CD19-depleted stem cell transplant. The chain's CDR3 is CASSLARAGGRLDTQYF. CDR3 DNA sequence: TGTGCCAGCAGCTTAGCGCGGGCGGGGGGGCGATTAGATACGCAGTATTTT.